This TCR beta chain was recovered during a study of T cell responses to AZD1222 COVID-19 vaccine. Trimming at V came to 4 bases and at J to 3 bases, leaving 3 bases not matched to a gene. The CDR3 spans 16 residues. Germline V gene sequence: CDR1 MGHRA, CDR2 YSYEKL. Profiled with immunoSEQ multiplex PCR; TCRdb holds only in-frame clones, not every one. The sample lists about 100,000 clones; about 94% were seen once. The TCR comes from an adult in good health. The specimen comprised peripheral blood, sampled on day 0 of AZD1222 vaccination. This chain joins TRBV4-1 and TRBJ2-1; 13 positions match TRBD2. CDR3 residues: CASSRGLAGSYNEQFF. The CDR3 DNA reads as TGCGCCAGCAGCCGGGGACTAGCGGGAAGCTACAATGAGCAGTTCTTC.